This T cell receptor beta chain was found in a study of T cell repertoires in cytomegalovirus infection. The CDR3 covers 15 residues. The germline V and J ends were trimmed by 0 bases and 1 base, with 9 bases remaining between them. Germline lookup yields CDR1 MGHRA and CDR2 YSYEKL. This clonotype appeared many times. Its specificity is unknown. Study-level results: It was HLA-C-restricted CMV-specific TCR beta clonotypes that dominated the response ex vivo.

TCRdb reprocessed the reads with MiXCR, giving one entry per CDR3 protein. The sample records nearly 550,000 distinct CDR3 sequences, approximately 15% being singletons. The receptor was derived from a human donor in good health (CMV status not recorded). Some clones in this sample may be carry-over from other donors' samples. Input material: CD8+ T cells from PBMCs. V and J are TRBV4-1 and TRBJ1-1; D is unresolved. DNA of the CDR3: TGCGCCAGCAGCCAAGAATGGACGGGGAACACTGAAGCTTTCTTT. Protein: CASSQEWTGNTEAFF.